This entry concerns a single T cell receptor (beta chain). Its antigen is still unknown. This specimen belongs to a study of cytomegalovirus exposure and HLA in healthy donors. General observations from the study: Later genetic work tied a missense DCLRE1C variant to beta-chain V and J trimming. The study recorded fewer than 200 TCR beta chains that were cytomegalovirus-associated. In all likelihood, a cluster of highly shared sequence variants was a sequencing artifact.

V shed 3 bases and J shed 6 bases, with 9 bases lying between them. The CDR3 contains 12 residues. CDR1 and CDR2 (germline): GTSNPN, SVGIG (reference sequence). Both 60 Vbeta primers and 13 Jbeta primers went into the PCR. In the original analysis: Among the unique TCR beta chains that a later analysis counted, about 81 million in all, roughly 10 million were shared. Produced via immunoSEQ multiplex PCR; TCRdb's table is partial and in-frame only. V and J calls plus clone size are reproduced from that table; the DNA served to infer D and trimming. Altogether hundreds of thousands of clones are present, around three quarters being singletons, with the ten largest covering about 14%.

The specimen was PBMCs. The chain carries TRBV30 and TRBJ1-5; D remains ambiguous. The clonotype originates from a man aged 35 to 55 in good health and CMV-seronegative. The CDR3 reads CAWRRAGQPQHF. The CDR3 nucleotides are TGTGCCTGGAGGCGAGCGGGTCAGCCCCAGCATTTT.